These 24 T cell receptor beta chains share one sample of origin, sequenced in a study of T cells in Graves' hyperthyroidism and ophthalmopathy. Amplified regions were TCR beta CDR3 sequences from RNA transcripts. During a first-round RT-PCR of the TCR CDR3, the HTBI primer set was used. MiXCR was run by TCRdb on the multiplex PCR reads, yielding one entry per CDR3 protein. Among approximately 420,000 distinct CDR3 sequences listed, about 15% were seen once. What was sequenced was blood. Receptors were obtained from a woman aged 25 to 39 with Graves' hyperthyroidism.

A few counts support this clonotype. The V and J genes are TRBV7-9 and TRBJ2-2; no clear D gene. V was pared by 2 bases and J by 0 bases, with 13 bases between. The CDR3 is 17 residues long. Germline CDR1 is SEHNR and CDR2 is FQNEAQ (reference sequence). DNA of the CDR3: TGTGCCAGCAGCTTAACTGGCTACGGAGCGAACACCGGGGAGCTGTTTTTT. It specifies CASSLTGYGANTGELFF.

The V call is TRBV7-3, the J call TRBJ2-1; D not resolved. Germline lookup yields CDR1 SGHTA and CDR2 FQGTGA. CDR3 length equals 13 residues. V was shortened by 2 bases and J by 8 bases, with 10 bases between the two germline ends. The CDR3 nucleotides read TGTGCCAGCAGCTTAGAGTCTGGCGATGAGCAGTTCTTC. Protein: CASSLESGDEQFF.

This clonotype was recorded a few times. The genes are TRBV10-3 and TRBJ2-1; the match to TRBD2 covers 7 bases. CDR1 and CDR2 from the germline V gene are ENHRY and SYGVKD. This CDR3 has 14 amino acids. The junction had 5 bases not matched to a gene; V was cut back by 2 bases and J by 7 bases. The CDR3 loop is CAISERTSVNEQFF. In DNA, the CDR3 is TGTGCCATCAGTGAGCGGACTAGTGTGAATGAGCAGTTCTTC.

The chain has TRBV27 and TRBJ2-6, with D perhaps TRBD1 (5 bases). V was cut by 6 bases and J by 2 bases, with 11 bases left in between. The CDR3 contains 15 residues. CDR1 is MNHEY, CDR2 SMNVEV, per germline (reference sequence). CDR3 DNA sequence: TGTGCCAGCAGCTCCCCGACAGCTGGGGCCAACGTCCTGACTTTC. It yields the protein CASSSPTAGANVLTF.

The chain joins TRBV4-1 to TRBJ1-5; weak D call: TRBD1 (5 bases). The CDR3 length is 20 residues. Per the germline V gene, CDR1 is MGHRA and CDR2 is YSYEKL. The germline V and J ends were trimmed by 1 base and 6 bases, with 28 bases remaining between them. The CDR3 loop reads CASSQVIGGVGGELIQPQHF. The CDR3, as DNA: TGCGCCAGCAGCCAAGTGATCGGCGGGGTCGGGGGTGAATTAATTCAGCCCCAGCATTTT.

This clonotype has just a few counts. Sequence at one end of the junction differs from germline and may be a read error. The rearrangement uses TRBV20-1 and TRBJ1-1; D might be TRBD1 (5 bases). The CDR3 loop spans 14 amino acids. Germline V gene lookup returns CDR1 DFQATT and CDR2 SNEGSKA (reference sequence). CDR3 DNA sequence: TGCAGTGCTCGAGACACAGGACAAGGGGCGGAAGCTTTCTTT. Its translation: CSARDTGQGAEAFF.

V is TRBV27 and J is TRBJ2-7; 9 nucleotides line up with TRBD2. The ends lost 5 bases at V and 3 bases at J; junction bases unmatched: 23. Germline CDR1 is MNHEY and CDR2 is SMNVEV (reference sequence). CDR3 length: 20 amino acids. CDR3 DNA sequence: TGTGCCAGCAGTATAACCGGGACGAGGGCGGGAGGGCTCGCCTTCTACGAGCAGTACTTC. As protein: CASSITGTRAGGLAFYEQYF.

This clonotype showed up many times. The J gene is TRBJ1-5, the V gene TRBV9; D is perhaps TRBD1 (6 bases). V shed 4 bases and J shed 6 bases, with 14 bases lying between them. The germline gives CDR1 SGDLS, CDR2 YYNGEE. The CDR3 runs 14 residues. For the CDR3, the DNA is TGTGCCAGCAGCTCACAGGGTAACGCTCAGCCCCAGCATTTT. This encodes CASSSQGNAQPQHF.

Ten or more counts support this clonotype. The rearrangement uses TRBV3-1 and TRBJ2-7; perhaps TRBD1 as D (6 bases). The length of the CDR3 is 14 residues. V was clipped by 4 bases and J by 2 bases, with 12 bases between them. Germline V gives CDR1 LGHDT, CDR2 YNNKEL (reference sequence). In DNA form, the CDR3 reads TGTGCCAGCAGCCGGGTGGACAGTCCCTACGAGCAGTACTTC. It codes for CASSRVDSPYEQYF.

The J gene is TRBJ2-7, the V gene TRBV9; 9 nucleotides agree with TRBD1. V lost 2 bases to trimming and J lost 6 bases; unmatched junction nucleotides: 6. CDR3 length: 14 amino acids. Per the germline V gene, CDR1 is SGDLS and CDR2 is YYNGEE. CDR3: CASSVGQGIREQYF. The CDR3 DNA sequence: TGTGCCAGCAGCGTTGGACAGGGGATTCGCGAGCAGTACTTC.

In this sample, this clonotype turned up many times. The DNA for the CDR3 is TGTGCCAGCAGCTATGGCCGGCGGGGGATGGGAGAGACCCAGTACTTC. Its translation is CASSYGRRGMGETQYF. The rearrangement joins TRBV5-6 to TRBJ2-5; TRBD2 matches at 7 bases. CDR1 and CDR2 (germline): SGHDT, YYEEEE. V was pared by 3 bases and J by 4 bases, with 12 bases of the junction left unmatched. The length of the CDR3 is 16 residues.

Many counts were recorded for this clonotype. The rearrangement uses TRBV3-1 and TRBJ2-1, with TRBD1 identical over 8 bases. Trimming removed 5 bases from V and 4 bases from J; junction bases left unmatched: 10. In germline, CDR1 is LGHDT, CDR2 YNNKEL (reference sequence). This CDR3 has 16 amino acids. The DNA for the CDR3 is TGTGCCAGCAGCTATCTGTGGGGACAGGAGTACAATGAGCAGTTCTTC. It codes for CASSYLWGQEYNEQFF.

This clonotype was detected ten times or more. The chain combines TRBV30 with TRBJ2-2; D unresolved. CDR3 length: 10 amino acids. V shed 7 bases and J shed 6 bases, with 6 bases lying between them. The germline V gene has CDR1 GTSNPN and CDR2 SVGIG (reference sequence). The DNA for the CDR3 is TGTGCCTATTTTTCCGGGGAGCTGTTTTTT. Encoded protein: CAYFSGELFF. The variable domain in full, with the rest retrieved from reference TRBV30 and TRBJ2-2, is SQTIHQWPATLVQPVGSPLSLECTVEGTSNPNLYWYRQAAGRGLQLLFYSVGIGQISSEVPQNLSASRPQDRQFILSSKKLLLSDSGFYLCAYFSGELFFGEGSRLTVL.

This chain uses TRBV7-9 with TRBJ2-1, with unresolved D. Trimming took 0 bases from V and 4 from J, leaving 10 bases between them. CDR3 length: 15 residues. The germline CDR1 and CDR2 sequences are SEHNR and FQNEAQ (reference sequence). This chain's CDR3 is CASSLANPLYNEQFF. In DNA, the CDR3 is TGTGCCAGCAGCTTAGCCAACCCCCTATACAATGAGCAGTTCTTC.

This clonotype was found many times. The chain links TRBV7-8 to TRBJ1-1; 11 positions match TRBD1. V lost 5 bases and J lost 4; bases outside the gene matches: 6. Looked up from germline, CDR1 is SGHVS and CDR2 is FQNEAQ. The length of the CDR3 is 15 residues. CDR3 sequence: CASSLGQGAPTEAFF. The CDR3, as DNA: TGTGCCAGCAGCCTTGGACAGGGGGCACCCACTGAAGCTTTCTTT.

This clonotype has only a few counts. The rearrangement uses TRBV20-1 and TRBJ1-2; D might be TRBD1 (5 bases). The length of the CDR3 is 11 residues. The germline gives CDR1 DFQATT, CDR2 SNEGSKA (reference sequence). The DNA of the CDR3 is TGCAGCCCTGGGGGAGCAGCTATCTACACCTTC. Its protein is CSPGGAAIYTF.

This clonotype was detected ten times or more. CDR3 nucleotides: TGTGCCAGCAGCCCGACAGGAAACACAGATACGCAGTATTTT. As protein: CASSPTGNTDTQYF. This chain connects TRBV2 to TRBJ2-3; TRBD1 is a possible D gene (6 bases). With 6 bases removed from V and 2 bases from J, the gap between germline ends came to 12 bases. This CDR3 has 14 amino acids. The germline gives CDR1 SNHLY, CDR2 FYNNEI.

This clonotype was observed many times. The chain is built from TRBV9 and TRBJ1-2, with D possibly being TRBD1 (5 bases). Germline CDR1 and CDR2: SGDLS and YYNGEE. V dropped 2 bases and J dropped 2 bases, with 7 bases sitting between them. The CDR3 contains 13 residues. The CDR3 loop is CASSVGRNYGYTF. The DNA of the CDR3 is TGTGCCAGCAGCGTGGGACGGAACTATGGCTACACCTTC.

This sequence joins TRBV5-1 and TRBJ2-1; D possibly uses TRBD1 or TRBD2 (5 bases each). Germline V lookup: CDR1 SGHRS, CDR2 YFSETQ. The CDR3 is 18 amino acids. V lost 0 bases and J 1 base, leaving 17 bases between the germline ends. The CDR3 sequence is CASSLVRWDGVSYNEQFF. CDR3 in DNA: TGCGCCAGCAGCTTGGTTAGATGGGACGGGGTGTCCTACAATGAGCAGTTCTTC.

This clonotype has only a few counts. V and J are TRBV9 and TRBJ2-1; 16 nucleotides agree with TRBD2. The V gene's germline CDR1 is SGDLS and CDR2 YYNGEE. J was trimmed by 6 bases and V by 3 bases; bases with no gene match: 6. The CDR3 has 17 residues. Here the CDR3 reads CASSGGGTSGRANEQFF. CDR3 nucleotides: TGTGCCAGCAGCGGAGGGGGGACTAGCGGGAGGGCCAATGAGCAGTTCTTC. The complete variable domain, with remaining parts taken from reference TRBV9 and TRBJ2-1, reads DSGVTQTPKHLITATGQRVTLRCSPRSGDLSVYWYQQSLDQGLQFLIQYYNGEERAKGNILERFSAQQFPDLHSELNLSSLELGDSALYFCASSGGGTSGRANEQFFGPGTRLTVL.

Regarding this clonotype: The junction departs from germline at one end; a sequencing error may be responsible. The chain combines TRBV2 with TRBJ2-1, with D uncertain. Germline values: CDR1 SNHLY, CDR2 FYNNEI. CDR3 length: 14 residues. The CDR3 region has the DNA TGTGCCAGCAGCGCCCTCGGTTCCTACAGTGAGCAGTTCTTC. Encoded protein: CASSALGSYSEQFF.

The chain uses TRBV29-1 and TRBJ2-3, with 16 nucleotides matching TRBD2. V was pared by 5 bases and J by 5 bases, with 7 bases of the junction left unmatched. CDR1 and CDR2 from the germline V gene are SQVTM and ANQGSEA. The CDR3 runs 16 residues. The CDR3 nucleotides are TGCAGCGTTCCGGGACTAGCGGGAGGGCCTCAAGATACGCAGTATTTT. Its protein is CSVPGLAGGPQDTQYF.

This clonotype has a count of ten or more. CDR3 amino acids: CASSWGTKNTEAFF. CDR3 DNA: TGTGCCAGCAGTTGGGGGACAAAGAACACTGAAGCTTTCTTT. The chain has TRBV28 and TRBJ1-1, with D tentatively TRBD1 (6 bases). This CDR3 is built from 14 residues. Germline CDR1 and CDR2: MDHEN and SYDVKM. V was cut by 4 bases and J by 1 base, with 10 bases left in between.

This rearrangement joins TRBV6-1 to TRBJ2-5; D is undetermined. The CDR3 has 12 amino acids. Trimming cost V 5 bases and J 11 bases, with 15 bases left between them. CDR1 MNHNS and CDR2 SASEGT come from the germline V gene. The chain's CDR3 is CASSPTSRVQYF. DNA of the CDR3: TGTGCCAGCAGTCCCACTTCCCGCGTACAGTACTTC.